One and the same sample provided the 9 T cell receptor beta chains below, sequenced in a study of shared clonotypes between healthy human individuals. Sequenced by immunoSEQ multiplex PCR; TCRdb stores in-frame clones only, minus some. The sample records roughly 2.2 million clones, about 92% being singletons. Sequencing input: naive CD4+ T cells from PBMCs. The subset: CD45RA+ positively selected. The receptor set was obtained from a man aged 18-30 years in good health. Some clones in this sample may be carry-over from other donors' samples.

The J gene is TRBJ1-1, the V gene TRBV5-1, with D unresolved. This CDR3 comprises 13 residues. Trimming cost V 0 bases and J 7 bases, with 10 bases left between them. Germline V CDR1 and CDR2: SGHRS, YFSETQ. The CDR3, as DNA: TGCGCCAGCAGCTTGGCCAGCGGGCGTGAAGCTTTCTTT. Its translation is CASSLASGREAFF.

This clone was seen only once. This chain joins TRBV4-1 and TRBJ2-3, with D maybe TRBD2 (6 bases). CDR3 size: 15 residues. V lost 2 bases and J 0 bases, leaving 9 bases between the germline ends. Germline V gives CDR1 MGHRA, CDR2 YSYEKL. The CDR3 spells CASSQFSGSTDTQYF. CDR3 nucleotides: TGCGCCAGCAGCCAATTTAGCGGTAGCACAGATACGCAGTATTTT.

This clone has just a few counts. The chain carries TRBV30 and TRBJ2-2, with D possibly TRBD2 on 5 matching bases. The germline V gene has CDR1 GTSNPN and CDR2 SVGIG (reference sequence). V was clipped by 5 bases and J by 1 base, with 14 bases between them. This CDR3 region has 15 residues. In nucleotides, the CDR3 is TGTGCCTGGGGTCCGGGAATAGGGAACACCGGGGAGCTGTTTTTT. Translated, it gives CAWGPGIGNTGELFF. Based on the CDR3 plus reference TRBV30 and TRBJ2-2, the full variable domain is SQTIHQWPATLVQPVGSPLSLECTVEGTSNPNLYWYRQAAGRGLQLLFYSVGIGQISSEVPQNLSASRPQDRQFILSSKKLLLSDSGFYLCAWGPGIGNTGELFFGEGSRLTVL.

The chain recombines TRBV28 with TRBJ1-3; TRBD1 is a possible D gene (5 bases). This CDR3 spans 15 amino acids. Trimming pared 3 bases from V and 2 bases from J, leaving 11 bases between. The germline gives CDR1 MDHEN, CDR2 SYDVKM. CDR3 coding DNA: TGTGCCAGCAGTTTTTCGGGGGGAACTGGAAACACCATATATTTT. It encodes CASSFSGGTGNTIYF.

This rearrangement joins TRBV21-1 to TRBJ2-7; the D call of TRBD2 is as the table states it, not checked on the DNA. TRBV21-1 is a pseudogene. This CDR3 contains 15 residues. CDR3 in DNA: TGTGCCAGCAGCAAAGCGGCTAGCGGGGGCTACGAGCAGTACTTC. Protein product: CASSKAASGGYEQYF.

The gene calls are TRBV19 and TRBJ2-2; 9 bases agree with TRBD1. The CDR3 contains 17 residues. Germline V gene sequence: CDR1 LNHDA, CDR2 SQIVND (reference sequence). With V trimmed by 5 bases and J by 6 bases, 13 bases remained unmatched. CDR3 in amino acids: CASSAGTGRKTSGELFF. CDR3 DNA: TGTGCCAGTAGTGCCGGGACAGGGAGGAAGACTTCCGGGGAGCTGTTTTTT.

The rearrangement uses TRBV7-2 and TRBJ2-1; D is uncertain. CDR1 is SGHTA, CDR2 FQGNSA, per germline. Trimming pared 3 bases from V and 7 bases from J, leaving 10 bases between. This CDR3 spans 13 amino acids. CDR3 coding DNA: TGTGCCAGCAGCTTTCGCCCTCGGAATGAGCAGTTCTTC. Translation gives CASSFRPRNEQFF.

The CDR3 bases are TGTGCCAGCAGTTACGGACAGTCGATCAATCAGCCCCAGCATTTT. Its translation is CASSYGQSINQPQHF. The chain combines TRBV6-6 with TRBJ1-5, with D possibly matching TRBD1 (6 bases). CDR3 length equals 15 residues. Germline V gene sequence: CDR1 MNHNY, CDR2 SVGAGI (reference sequence). V lost 2 bases, J lost 3 bases, and 11 bases lay in between.

V gene TRBV27 combines with J gene TRBJ2-3; possibly TRBD2 for D (5 bases). Trimming stripped 0 bases from V and 4 bases from J, with 8 bases between. Per the germline V gene, CDR1 is MNHEY and CDR2 is SMNVEV (reference sequence). The CDR3 sequence is 14 residues long. CDR3 nucleotides: TGTGCCAGCAGTTTATCTGCTAGCCCAGATACGCAGTATTTT. Translated, it gives CASSLSASPDTQYF.